This T cell receptor (beta chain) was found in a study of blood T cell repertoires in COVID-19. Across the whole study: Collection of acute and convalescent COVID-19 samples took place in the United States, Italy and Spain. T cells, B-cell-depleted T cells, or PBMCs supplied cDNA or gDNA.

Original processing notes: Amplifying reference gene primers gave estimates of nucleated cell counts. Assay: immunoSEQ multiplex PCR; the TCRdb copy retains only in-frame clones and omits some. V, J and clone size were drawn from that table, and D and trimming were deduced from the DNA. Here the sample spans 91,000 or so clones, roughly 82% being singletons. This CDR3 comprises 15 residues. CDR1 is SGHVS, CDR2 FQNEAQ, per germline. V was clipped by 7 bases and J by 7 bases, with 17 bases between them. The genes are TRBV7-8 and TRBJ1-6; D might be TRBD1 (6 bases). The sample was peripheral blood. The sequence was obtained from a man between 45 and 60 years old with active or convalescent COVID-19. CDR3: CASTLNSGVNSPLHF. The CDR3 bases are TGTGCCAGCACCCTTAATTCAGGGGTAAATTCACCCCTCCACTTT.